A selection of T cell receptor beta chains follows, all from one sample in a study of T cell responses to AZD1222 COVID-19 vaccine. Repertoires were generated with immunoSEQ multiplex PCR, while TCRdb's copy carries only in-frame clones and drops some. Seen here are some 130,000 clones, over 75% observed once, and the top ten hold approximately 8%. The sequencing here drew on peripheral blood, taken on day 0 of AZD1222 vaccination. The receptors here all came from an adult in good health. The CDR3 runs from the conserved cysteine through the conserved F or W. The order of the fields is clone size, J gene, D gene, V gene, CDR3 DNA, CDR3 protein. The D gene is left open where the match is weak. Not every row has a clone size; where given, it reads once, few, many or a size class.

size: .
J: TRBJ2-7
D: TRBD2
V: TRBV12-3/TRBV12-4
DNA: TGTGCCAGCAGTCCGGGGGGCTACGAGCAGTACTTC
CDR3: CASSPGGYEQYF

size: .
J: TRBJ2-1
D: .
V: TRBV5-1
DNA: TGCGCCAGCAGCCTAATGGACCATTACAATGAGCAGTTCTTC
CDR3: CASSLMDHYNEQFF

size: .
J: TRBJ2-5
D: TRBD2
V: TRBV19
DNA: TGTGCCAGTAGTAGGTTTCGGGGGGAAGAGACCCAGTACTTC
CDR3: CASSRFRGEETQYF

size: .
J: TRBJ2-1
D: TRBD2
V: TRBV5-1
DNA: TGCGCCAGCAGCTTGACTAGCGGGGTCGGCAATGAGCAGTTCTTC
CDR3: CASSLTSGVGNEQFF

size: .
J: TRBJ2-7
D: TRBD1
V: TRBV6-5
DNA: TGTGCCAGCACCTTCGAGGGGGCCAACTCCTACGAGCAGTACTTC
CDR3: CASTFEGANSYEQYF

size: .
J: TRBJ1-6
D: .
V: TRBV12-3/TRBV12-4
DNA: TGTGCCAGCAGTCATAATAATTCACCCCTCCACTTT
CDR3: CASSHNNSPLHF

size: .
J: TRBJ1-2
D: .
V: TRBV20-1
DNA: TGCAGTGCTTTCCGAAACTATGGCTACACCTTC
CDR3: CSAFRNYGYTF

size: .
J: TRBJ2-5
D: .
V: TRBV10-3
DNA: TGTGCCATCAAAGGTTCAGGGGAAGAGACCCAGTACTTC
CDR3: CAIKGSGEETQYF

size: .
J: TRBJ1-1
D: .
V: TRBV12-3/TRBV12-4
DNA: TGTGCCAGCAGTTATACAGGGCTGGCTTTCTTT
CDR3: CASSYTGLAFF

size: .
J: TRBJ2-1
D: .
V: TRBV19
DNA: TGTGCCAGCCGGGACATAGTGTACAATGAGCAGTTCTTC
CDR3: CASRDIVYNEQFF

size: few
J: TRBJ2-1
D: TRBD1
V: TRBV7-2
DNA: TGTGCCAGCAGCAGGGACAGGGGGTCTTACAATGAGCAGTTCTTC
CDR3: CASSRDRGSYNEQFF

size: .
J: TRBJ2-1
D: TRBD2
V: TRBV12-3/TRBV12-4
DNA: TGTGCCAGTAGTAGCGGGAGGCGCGTGCAGTTCTTC
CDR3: CASSSGRRVQFF

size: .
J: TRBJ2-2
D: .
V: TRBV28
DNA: TGTGCCAGCGATAAGACCGACGCCGGAGCCGGGGAGCTGTTTTTT
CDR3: CASDKTDAGAGELFF

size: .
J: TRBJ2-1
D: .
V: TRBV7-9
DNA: TGTGCCAGCAGCGAAGACCGGGACCCCCTTTCTGAGCAGTTCTTC
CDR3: CASSEDRDPLSEQFF

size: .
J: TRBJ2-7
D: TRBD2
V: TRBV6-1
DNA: TGTGCCAGCAGTGAAGCGCTGCGGGGGAGTGACGACGAGCAGTACTTC
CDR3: CASSEALRGSDDEQYF

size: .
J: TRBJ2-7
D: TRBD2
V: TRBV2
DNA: TGTGCCAGCCAGCTAGCGGATAATTCCTACGAGCAGTACTTC
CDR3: CASQLADNSYEQYF

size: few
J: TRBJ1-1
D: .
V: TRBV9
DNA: TGTGCCAGCAGCGTAGGCACCCTAGGAGGCGTGGACACTGAAGCTTTCTTT
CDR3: CASSVGTLGGVDTEAFF

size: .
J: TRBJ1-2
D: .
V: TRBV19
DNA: TGTGCCAGTAGTATAGATTCTCCGGGGGCTCGCTATGGCTACACCTTC
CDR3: CASSIDSPGARYGYTF

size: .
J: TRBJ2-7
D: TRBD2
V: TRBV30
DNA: TGTGCCCTTCGGCGGGGGGACAACTCCTACGAGCAGTACTTC
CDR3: CALRRGDNSYEQYF

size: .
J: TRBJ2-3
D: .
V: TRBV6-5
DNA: TGTGCCAGCAGTTCCTCGCATCAGACAGCCACAGATACGCAGTATTTT
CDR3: CASSSSHQTATDTQYF

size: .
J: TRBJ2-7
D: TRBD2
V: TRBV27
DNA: TGTGCCAGCAGGCTAGAGGCTAGCGGGAGTAAAACTAGCGAGCAGTACTTC
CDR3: CASRLEASGSKTSEQYF

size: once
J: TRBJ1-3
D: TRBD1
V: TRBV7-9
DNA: TGTGCCAGCAGATTTACAGGGGGCGAGGGAAACACCATATATTTT
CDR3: CASRFTGGEGNTIYF

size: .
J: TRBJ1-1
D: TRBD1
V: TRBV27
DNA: TGTGCCAGCAGCCCGCAGGGGGCTTACACTGAAGCTTTCTTT
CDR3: CASSPQGAYTEAFF

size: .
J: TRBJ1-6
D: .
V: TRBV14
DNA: TGTGCCAGCAGCCCTCGAGGACCGTCGGGTTCACCCCTCCACTTT
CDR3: CASSPRGPSGSPLHF

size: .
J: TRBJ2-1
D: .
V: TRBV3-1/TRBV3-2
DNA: TGTGCCAGCAGCCAATCCCTAGGATTTGAGCAGTTCTTC
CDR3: CASSQSLGFEQFF

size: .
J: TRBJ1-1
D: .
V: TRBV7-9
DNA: TGTGCCAGCAGCCCCGGGAGTTGGAACACTGAAGCTTTCTTT
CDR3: CASSPGSWNTEAFF

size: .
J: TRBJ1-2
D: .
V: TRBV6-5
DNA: TGTGCCAGTTTATTAGGGGGAGTTGGAGGCTACACCTTC
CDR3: CASLLGGVGGYTF

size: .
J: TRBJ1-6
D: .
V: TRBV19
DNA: TGTGCCAGTAGTATACCGGGACTACGATCACCCCTCCACTTT
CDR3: CASSIPGLRSPLHF

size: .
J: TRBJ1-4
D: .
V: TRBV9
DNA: TGTGCCAGCAGCGTAACTCCGGTTAATGAAAAACTGTTTTTT
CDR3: CASSVTPVNEKLFF

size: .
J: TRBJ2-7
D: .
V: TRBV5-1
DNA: TGCGCCAGCAGCTTTGAAGGGATGAGGGGCTCCTACGAGCAGTACTTC
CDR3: CASSFEGMRGSYEQYF

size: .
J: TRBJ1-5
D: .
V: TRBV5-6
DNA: TGTGCCAGCAGCTTCAATCAGCCCCAGCATTTT
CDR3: CASSFNQPQHF

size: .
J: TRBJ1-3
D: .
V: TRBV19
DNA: TGTGCCAGTAGTACCCGCCGCTCTGGAAACACCATATATTTT
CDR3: CASSTRRSGNTIYF

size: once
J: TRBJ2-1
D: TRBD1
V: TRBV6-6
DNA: TGTGCCAGTATACAGGGGGTCTACAATGAGCAGTTCTTC
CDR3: CASIQGVYNEQFF

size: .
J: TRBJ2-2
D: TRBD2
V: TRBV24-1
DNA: TGTGCCACCAGTGATCCCACCCGGGACTACCCAGCCGGGGAGCTGTTTTTT
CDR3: CATSDPTRDYPAGELFF

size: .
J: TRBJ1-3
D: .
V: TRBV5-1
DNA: TGCGCCAGCAGCTTATACGACTCTGGAAACACCATATATTTT
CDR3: CASSLYDSGNTIYF

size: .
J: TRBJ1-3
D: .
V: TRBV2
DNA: TGTGCCAGCGCCCGGATCTCTGGAAACACCATATATTTT
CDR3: CASARISGNTIYF

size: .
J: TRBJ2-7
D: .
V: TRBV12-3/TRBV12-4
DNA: TGTGCCAGCAGCCAACCCTGGGGAGAGCAGTACTTC
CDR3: CASSQPWGEQYF

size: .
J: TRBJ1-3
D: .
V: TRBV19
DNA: TGTGCCAGTAGTACCCTACAGAGGGCTGGAAACACCATATATTTT
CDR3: CASSTLQRAGNTIYF

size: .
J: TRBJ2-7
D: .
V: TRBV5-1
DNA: TGCGCCAGCAGCTTGGTATCGGGAGAGGGCAACTACGAGCAGTACTTC
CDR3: CASSLVSGEGNYEQYF

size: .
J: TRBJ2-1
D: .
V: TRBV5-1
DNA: TGCGCCAGCAGCCCGAGACGGTACAATGAGCAGTTCTTC
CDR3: CASSPRRYNEQFF

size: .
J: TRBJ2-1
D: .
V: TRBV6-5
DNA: TGTGCCAGCAGTTACTCTCCTAGCAGAACCAATGAGCAGTTCTTC
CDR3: CASSYSPSRTNEQFF

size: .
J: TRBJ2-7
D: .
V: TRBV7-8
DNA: TGTGCCAGCAGAATTCTATCCGGATTTAGCGAGCAGTACTTC
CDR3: CASRILSGFSEQYF

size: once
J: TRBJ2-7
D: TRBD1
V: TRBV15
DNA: TGTGCCACCAGCAGGGACAGGAGATACTACGAGCAGTACTTC
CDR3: CATSRDRRYYEQYF

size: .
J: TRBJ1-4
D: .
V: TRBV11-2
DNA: TGTGCCAGCAGCTTACAGAGGTTCTCTAATGAAAAACTGTTTTTT
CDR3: CASSLQRFSNEKLFF

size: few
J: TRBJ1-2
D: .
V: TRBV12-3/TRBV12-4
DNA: TGTGCCAGCAGTCCCGACGTATTTTATGGCTACACCTTC
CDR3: CASSPDVFYGYTF

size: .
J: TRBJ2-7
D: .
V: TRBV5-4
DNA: TGTGCCAGCAGCTTGGGGAGTGGGCCTTTCAGCGAGCAGTACTTC
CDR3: CASSLGSGPFSEQYF

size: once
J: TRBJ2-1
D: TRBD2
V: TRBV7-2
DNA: TGTGCCAGCAGCTACCCGAGGAGGACTAGCGCCAATGAGCAGTTCTTC
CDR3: CASSYPRRTSANEQFF

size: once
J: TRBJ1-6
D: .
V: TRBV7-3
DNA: TGTGCCAGCAGCTTAAGGGGGACGAGGAATTCACCCCTCCACTTT
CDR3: CASSLRGTRNSPLHF

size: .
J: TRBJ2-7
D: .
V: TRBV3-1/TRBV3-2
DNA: TGTGCCAGCAGCCCCCGGAGTTCTAGCCCTTTATACGAGCAGTACTTC
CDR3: CASSPRSSSPLYEQYF

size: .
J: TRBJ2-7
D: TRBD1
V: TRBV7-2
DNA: TGTGCCAGCAGCTTAACCTGGACAGGGGAAAGACTCGAGCAGTACTTC
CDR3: CASSLTWTGERLEQYF

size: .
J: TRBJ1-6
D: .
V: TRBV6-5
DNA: TGTGCCAGCATGGCGACAGCTAATTCACCCCTCCACTTT
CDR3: CASMATANSPLHF

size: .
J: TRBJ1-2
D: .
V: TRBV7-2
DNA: TGTGCCAGCAGCTTCAGCATCCGCATTTCTAACTATGGCTACACCTTC
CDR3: CASSFSIRISNYGYTF

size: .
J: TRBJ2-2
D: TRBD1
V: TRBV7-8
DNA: TGTGCCAGCAGCTTAACGGGACAGCCGAACACCGGGGAGCTGTTTTTT
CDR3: CASSLTGQPNTGELFF

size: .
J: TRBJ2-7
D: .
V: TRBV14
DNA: TGTGCCAGCAGCCAAATGGGGCAGGGAATGCACGAGCAGTACTTC
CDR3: CASSQMGQGMHEQYF

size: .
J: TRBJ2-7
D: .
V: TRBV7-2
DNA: TGTGCCAGCAGCCCAGGAGGCAGCTCCTACGAGCAGTACTTC
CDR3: CASSPGGSSYEQYF

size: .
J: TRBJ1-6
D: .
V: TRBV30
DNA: TGTGCCTGGAGTTCCTTTCCGGGCGTGGATTCACCCCTCCACTTT
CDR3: CAWSSFPGVDSPLHF

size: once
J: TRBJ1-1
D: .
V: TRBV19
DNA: TGTGCTGCCGAGGGGCCCAACACTGAAGCTTTCTTT
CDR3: CAAEGPNTEAFF

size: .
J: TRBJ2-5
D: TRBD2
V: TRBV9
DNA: TGTGCCAGCAGCGTCGCCGAGCGGGGGCCCCAAGAGACCCAGTACTTC
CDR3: CASSVAERGPQETQYF

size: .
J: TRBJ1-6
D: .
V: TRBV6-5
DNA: TGTGCCAGCAGTTACCGGGGTAATTCACCCCTCCACTTT
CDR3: CASSYRGNSPLHF

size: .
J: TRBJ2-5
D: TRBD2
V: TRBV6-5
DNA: TGTGCCAGCAGTTACTCAGCGGGAGGGGGCCAAGAGACCCAGTACTTC
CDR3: CASSYSAGGGQETQYF